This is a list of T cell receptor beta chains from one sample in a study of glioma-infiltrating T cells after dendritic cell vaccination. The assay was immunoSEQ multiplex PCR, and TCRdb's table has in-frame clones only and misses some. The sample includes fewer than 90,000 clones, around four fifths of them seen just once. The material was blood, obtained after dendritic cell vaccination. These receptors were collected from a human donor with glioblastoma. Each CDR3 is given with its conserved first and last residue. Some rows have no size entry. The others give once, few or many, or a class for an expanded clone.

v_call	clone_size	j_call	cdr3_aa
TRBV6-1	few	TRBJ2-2	CASIVTGVSGELFF
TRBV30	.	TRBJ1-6	CAWNRDTNSPLHF
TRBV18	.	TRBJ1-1	CASSPQRKNTEAFF
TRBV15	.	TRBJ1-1	CATSTTGLNTEAFF
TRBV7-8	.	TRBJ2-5	CASSLSGTSGGRETQYF
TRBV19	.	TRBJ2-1	CASSIGEASSYNEQFF
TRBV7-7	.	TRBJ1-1	CASSPIERGGNTEAFF
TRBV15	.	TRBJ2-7	CATSRDSQRGSYEQYF
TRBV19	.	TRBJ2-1	CASSPRLAGGNEQFF
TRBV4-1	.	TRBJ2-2	CASSPDRSNTGELFF
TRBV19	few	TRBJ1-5	CASSILLSGGPSSNQPQHF
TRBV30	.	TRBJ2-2	CAWSFSWEGTGELFF
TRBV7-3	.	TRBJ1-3	CASSLTSGESSGNTIYF
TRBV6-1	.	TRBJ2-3	CASIRTSGRTDTQYF
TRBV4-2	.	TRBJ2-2	CASSQDRLAGAGELFF
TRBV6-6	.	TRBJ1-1	CASSYGPSTNTEAFF
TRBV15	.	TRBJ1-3	CATSRDGQGNTIYF
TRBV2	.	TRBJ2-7	CASRIRQGDEQYF
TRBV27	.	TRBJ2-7	CASSPFTGTRGGEQYF
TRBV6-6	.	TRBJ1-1	CASIKGTATMNTEAFF
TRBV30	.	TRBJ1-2	CAWSGQILNYGYTF
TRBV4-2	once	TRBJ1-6	CASSQDWRPKTNSPLHF
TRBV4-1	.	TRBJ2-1	CASSQERLRGGGRNEQFF
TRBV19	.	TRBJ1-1	CASRLRQGNTEAFF
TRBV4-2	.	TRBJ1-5	CASSQPGHHNQPQHF
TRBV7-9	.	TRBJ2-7	CASSPNSVYEQYF
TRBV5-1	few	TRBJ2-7	CASSPGAGDSSYEQYF
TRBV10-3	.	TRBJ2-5	CAISDGRGETQYF
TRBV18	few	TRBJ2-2	CASSLDRYGELFF
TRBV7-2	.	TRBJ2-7	CASAWTSSYEQYF
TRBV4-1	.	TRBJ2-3	CASSGTDYTQYF
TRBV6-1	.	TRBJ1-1	CASSDQDMLNTEAFF
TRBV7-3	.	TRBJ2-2	CASSSRTGDTGELFF
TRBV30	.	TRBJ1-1	CAWSVQRNTEAFF
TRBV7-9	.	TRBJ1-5	CASSHGQGDQPQHF
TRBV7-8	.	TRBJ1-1	CASSLDPRGEAFF
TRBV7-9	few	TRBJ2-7	CASSLPSGTGYNEQYF
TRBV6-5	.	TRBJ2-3	CASSVGGDDTDTQYF
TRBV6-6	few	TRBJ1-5	CASSFGSGADQPQHF
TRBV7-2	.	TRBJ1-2	CASSSQGAASYGYTF
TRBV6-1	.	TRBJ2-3	CASSEVGGGATDTQYF
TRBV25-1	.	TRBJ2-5	CASSRVGQETQYF
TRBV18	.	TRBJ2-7	CASSPDSTYEQYF
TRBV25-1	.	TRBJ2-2	CASRTYNTGELFF
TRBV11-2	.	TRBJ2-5	CASSKQGFQGETQYF
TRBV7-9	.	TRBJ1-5	CASSFSDQPQHF
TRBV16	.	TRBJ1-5	CASSPRQAANQPQHF
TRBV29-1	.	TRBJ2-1	CSARQGDNEQFF
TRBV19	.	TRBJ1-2	CASSMQGLYGYTF
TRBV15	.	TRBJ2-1	CATSRDFSGVNEQFF
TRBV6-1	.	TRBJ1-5	CASSGQGNSNQPQHF
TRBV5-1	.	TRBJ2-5	CASKLGPGQTQETQYF
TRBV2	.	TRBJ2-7	CASSVSGTVYEQYF
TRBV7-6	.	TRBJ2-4	CASSLTAEKSIQYF
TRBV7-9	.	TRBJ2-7	CASSLVLGPGDEQYF